Below are 27 T cell receptor beta chains sequenced from a single sample in a study of blood T cell repertoires in COVID-19. The assay was immunoSEQ multiplex PCR, and TCRdb's table has in-frame clones only and misses some. The profile covers over 200,000 clones, with 65% to 90% appearing a single time and roughly 4.9% taken by the ten largest. The sample was peripheral blood. These receptors were taken from a human donor in a cohort sampled during active COVID-19.

This chain connects TRBV6-2 or TRBV6-3 to TRBJ2-7; D is possibly TRBD2 (5 bases). CDR3 length: 14 residues. The germline CDR1 and CDR2 sequences are MNHEY and SVGEGT. Trimming removed 0 bases from V and 3 bases from J, with 9 bases in between. The CDR3 is CASSYSSGLYEQYF. CDR3 in DNA: TGTGCCAGCAGTTACTCGAGCGGTCTCTACGAGCAGTACTTC.

The rearrangement uses TRBV28 and TRBJ2-1; 7 bases fit TRBD2. Germline CDR1 reads MDHEN; CDR2 reads SYDVKM. The CDR3 sequence is 16 residues long. The J segment lost 5 bases and the V segment lost 3 bases, leaving 10 bases of the junction unmatched. In DNA, the CDR3 is TGTGCCAGCAGTTTTCTTGGCGGGAGCCAGCACAATGAGCAGTTCTTC. It translates to CASSFLGGSQHNEQFF.

This rearrangement joins TRBV27 to TRBJ1-2; 7 bases are a match to TRBD1. The CDR3 is made up of 15 amino acids. V shed 3 bases and J 5 bases; nucleotides not matched to a gene: 9. CDR1 MNHEY and CDR2 SMNVEV come from the germline V gene (reference sequence). CDR3 DNA: TGTGCCAGCAGTTTTGGCCAGGGGGTTAGGTATGGCTACACCTTC. This sequence encodes CASSFGQGVRYGYTF.

V gene TRBV9 combines with J gene TRBJ1-3; D gene unclear. The germline gives CDR1 SGDLS, CDR2 YYNGEE. CDR3 length equals 14 residues. V was shortened by 3 bases and J by 0 bases, with 7 bases between the two germline ends. The CDR3 loop reads CASSESSSGNTIYF. CDR3 DNA sequence: TGTGCCAGCAGCGAGAGTTCCTCTGGAAACACCATATATTTT.

The chain has TRBV21-1 and TRBJ1-3; the tabulated D call, TRBD1, remains unverified against the DNA. TRBV21-1 is a pseudogene locus. The CDR3 length is 12 residues. The CDR3 here is CASSSRDTTIYF. Written as DNA, the CDR3 is TGTGCCAGCAGCTCCCGGGACACCACCATATATTTT.

This clone was observed a handful of times. The chain couples TRBV5-4 to TRBJ2-2; 14 bases map to TRBD2. J was trimmed by 5 bases and V by 4 bases; bases with no gene match: 4. Per the germline V gene, CDR1 is SGHNT and CDR2 is YYREEE (reference sequence). The CDR3 is 16 residues long. The CDR3 DNA is TGTGCCAGCAGCCCATGGACTAGCGGGGGGACCGGGGAGCTGTTTTTT. Its translation is CASSPWTSGGTGELFF. Full variable domain (outside the CDR3, taken from reference TRBV5-4 and TRBJ2-2): ETGVTQSPTHLIKTRGQQVTLRCSSQSGHNTVSWYQQALGQGPQFIFQYYREEENGRGNFPPRFSGLQFPNYSSELNVNALELDDSALYLCASSPWTSGGTGELFFGEGSRLTVL.

The rearrangement joins TRBV6-4 to TRBJ2-5, with 13 bases lining up with TRBD2. Unmatched junction bases numbered 6, after V lost 3 bases and J lost 5 bases. The CDR3 extends over 16 amino acids. CDR1 and CDR2 from the germline V gene are MRHNA and SNTAGT. The CDR3 DNA is TGTGCCAGCAGTGAAACTAGCGGGAGGGCAGGGGAGACCCAGTACTTC. Protein product: CASSETSGRAGETQYF.

V gene TRBV6-5 combines with J gene TRBJ1-2; D might be TRBD1 (5 bases). Germline V gene sequence: CDR1 MNHEY, CDR2 SVGAGI. The CDR3 is 13 residues long. V shed 0 bases and J shed 4 bases, with 6 bases lying between them. The CDR3 is CASSYSQGYGYTF. The CDR3 DNA is TGTGCCAGCAGTTACTCGCAGGGCTATGGCTACACCTTC.

This chain uses TRBV9 with TRBJ2-5; 8 positions match TRBD2. Trimming removed 4 bases from V and 4 bases from J; junction bases left unmatched: 12. CDR1 is SGDLS and CDR2 is YYNGEE in the germline V gene. The CDR3 sequence is 16 residues long. The CDR3 here is CASSPGKGLAGETQYF. For the CDR3, the DNA is TGTGCCAGCAGCCCCGGAAAGGGGCTAGCGGGAGAGACCCAGTACTTC. Looking up the rest from reference TRBV9 and TRBJ2-5 gives the full variable domain: DSGVTQTPKHLITATGQRVTLRCSPRSGDLSVYWYQQSLDQGLQFLIQYYNGEERAKGNILERFSAQQFPDLHSELNLSSLELGDSALYFCASSPGKGLAGETQYFGPGTRLLVL.

The CDR3 here is CASSRADRDNEQYF. In DNA form, the CDR3 reads TGTGCCAGCAGTCGGGCGGACAGGGATAACGAGCAGTACTTC. V and J are TRBV27 and TRBJ2-7; 8 bases agree with TRBD1. V was pared by 5 bases and J by 5 bases, with 8 bases of the junction left unmatched. Germline assignment: CDR1 MNHEY and CDR2 SMNVEV (reference sequence). The CDR3 sequence is 14 residues long.

This clone was seen a few times. The rearrangement links TRBV2 to TRBJ2-7, with 9 bases that match TRBD2. The V gene's germline CDR1 is SNHLY and CDR2 FYNNEI. This CDR3 comprises 14 residues. The J segment lost 2 bases and the V segment lost 5 bases, leaving 4 bases of the junction unmatched. CDR3 nucleotide sequence: TGTGCCAGCAGTAAACTAGCGGGTACCTACGAGCAGTACTTC. It translates to CASSKLAGTYEQYF.

The chain has TRBV2 and TRBJ2-1; 9 bases align to TRBD2. After removal of 11 bases from V and 1 base from J, the junction contained 3 bases not matched to a gene. This CDR3 is 13 amino acids long. Germline lookup yields CDR1 SNHLY and CDR2 FYNNEI. CDR3 DNA: TGTGCCGGAGCGGGAGGTTCCTACAATGAGCAGTTCTTC. Translated, it gives CAGAGGSYNEQFF.

This clone was recorded a few times. The chain links TRBV7-2 to TRBJ2-7; 11 bases match TRBD2. The junction had 17 bases not matched to a gene; V was cut back by 5 bases and J by 2 bases. Germline V gene data show CDR1 as SGHTA and CDR2 as FQGNSA. The CDR3 covers 19 residues. CDR3 DNA sequence: TGTGCCAGCAGCCACAAAACCCATCACGGGACTAGCGGCGCCTACGAGCAGTACTTC. Its translation is CASSHKTHHGTSGAYEQYF. The full variable domain, rest sourced from reference TRBV7-2 and TRBJ2-7, is GAGVSQSPSNKVTEKGKDVELRCDPISGHTALYWYRQSLGQGLEFLIYFQGNSAPDKSGLPSDRFSAERTGGSVSTLTIQRTQQEDSAVYLCASSHKTHHGTSGAYEQYFGPGTRLTVT.

This chain connects TRBV28 to TRBJ1-2; possibly TRBD1 for D (6 bases). V was clipped by 7 bases and J by 4 bases, with 13 bases between them. CDR1 is MDHEN and CDR2 is SYDVKM in the germline V gene. This CDR3 has 13 amino acids. CDR3 amino acids: CASTEGGTYGYTF. The CDR3 coding sequence is TGTGCCAGCACCGAGGGGGGGACCTATGGCTACACCTTC.

This CDR3 reads CSVGRTSDEQYF. The DNA of the CDR3 is TGCAGCGTTGGTCGGACTAGCGACGAGCAGTACTTC. The V and J genes are TRBV29-1 and TRBJ2-7; 9 bases match TRBD2. In germline, CDR1 is SQVTM, CDR2 ANQGSEA. With V trimmed by 4 bases and J by 5 bases, 3 bases remained unmatched. This CDR3 comprises 12 residues.

This chain joins TRBV5-6 and TRBJ2-7; D gene uncertain. CDR1 is SGHDT and CDR2 is YYEEEE in the germline V gene. The CDR3 is 14 residues long. V lost 4 bases, J lost 4 bases, and 15 bases lay in between. The CDR3 DNA is TGTGCCAGCAGCCCCCGTCCCACGACATACGAGCAGTACTTC. Its translation: CASSPRPTTYEQYF. Combining the CDR3 with reference TRBV5-6 and TRBJ2-7 gives the whole variable domain DAGVTQSPTHLIKTRGQQVTLRCSPKSGHDTVSWYQQALGQGPQFIFQYYEEEERQRGNFPDRFSGHQFPNYSSELNVNALLLGDSALYLCASSPRPTTYEQYFGPGTRLTVT.

V and J are TRBV19 and TRBJ2-7; the match to TRBD1 covers 7 bases. Unmatched junction bases numbered 12, after V lost 8 bases and J lost 2 bases. The CDR3 has 15 amino acids. CDR1 is LNHDA and CDR2 is SQIVND in the germline V gene (reference sequence). DNA for the CDR3: TGTGCCAGTTCACCCTCAGGGGGATTAACCTACGAGCAGTACTTC. Encoded protein: CASSPSGGLTYEQYF. The variable domain in full, with the rest retrieved from reference TRBV19 and TRBJ2-7, is DGGITQSPKYLFRKEGQNVTLSCEQNLNHDAMYWYRQDPGQGLRLIYYSQIVNDFQKGDIAEGYSVSREKKESFPLTVTSAQKNPTAFYLCASSPSGGLTYEQYFGPGTRLTVT.

This clone was seen only once. This chain connects TRBV30 to TRBJ2-7; 7 bases are a match to TRBD1. V lost 4 bases to trimming and J lost 2 bases; unmatched junction nucleotides: 11. The CDR3 is 15 residues long. Germline lookup yields CDR1 GTSNPN and CDR2 SVGIG (reference sequence). The CDR3 reads CAWTFRDRRAYEQYF. As DNA, the CDR3 is TGTGCCTGGACCTTCCGGGACAGAAGAGCCTACGAGCAGTACTTC. The entire variable domain, with the rest obtained from reference TRBV30 and TRBJ2-7, is as follows: SQTIHQWPATLVQPVGSPLSLECTVEGTSNPNLYWYRQAAGRGLQLLFYSVGIGQISSEVPQNLSASRPQDRQFILSSKKLLLSDSGFYLCAWTFRDRRAYEQYFGPGTRLTVT.

The chain links TRBV19 to TRBJ2-1; 10 bases fit TRBD2. The CDR3 is 16 residues long. Germline CDR1 reads LNHDA; CDR2 reads SQIVND (reference sequence). The V gene end was trimmed by 5 bases and the J gene end by 8 bases; junction bases not matched to a gene: 12. In DNA form, the CDR3 reads TGTGCCAGTAGTCCCCTAGCGGGAGCCATCACGGATGAGCAGTTCTTC. Translating gives CASSPLAGAITDEQFF. The whole variable domain, filled in from reference TRBV19 and TRBJ2-1, reads DGGITQSPKYLFRKEGQNVTLSCEQNLNHDAMYWYRQDPGQGLRLIYYSQIVNDFQKGDIAEGYSVSREKKESFPLTVTSAQKNPTAFYLCASSPLAGAITDEQFFGPGTRLTVL.

The chain is built from TRBV19 and TRBJ1-5, with D unresolved. The CDR3 sequence is 14 residues long. Germline V gene sequence: CDR1 LNHDA, CDR2 SQIVND (reference sequence). V was cut by 5 bases and J by 3 bases, with 11 bases left in between. This CDR3 is CASSLSGANQPQHF. The CDR3 bases are TGTGCCAGTAGTCTCTCAGGTGCCAATCAGCCCCAGCATTTT.

The chain has TRBV28 and TRBJ2-3; 12 positions agree with TRBD1. The junction had 8 bases not matched to a gene; V was cut back by 4 bases and J by 0 bases. This CDR3 is built from 18 residues. CDR1 is MDHEN and CDR2 is SYDVKM in the germline V gene. The CDR3 sequence is CASSSGTGGVRSTDTQYF. The CDR3 DNA reads TGTGCCAGCAGTTCGGGGACAGGGGGCGTACGAAGCACAGATACGCAGTATTTT.

The chain uses TRBV9 and TRBJ1-2, with D tentatively TRBD1 (6 bases). The germline V and J ends were trimmed by 4 bases and 6 bases, with 19 bases remaining between them. This CDR3 has 15 residues. The V gene's germline CDR1 is SGDLS and CDR2 YYNGEE. For the CDR3, the DNA is TGTGCCAGCAGCTCCCGGGAGGGGGGTTTAAATGGCTACACCTTC. It yields the protein CASSSREGGLNGYTF.

This clone was found once. The chain couples TRBV28 to TRBJ2-3; no definite D call. Germline CDR1 is MDHEN and CDR2 is SYDVKM. The CDR3 spans 15 residues. Trimming removed 5 bases from V and 0 bases from J, with 12 bases in between. Here the CDR3 reads CASSRGASSTDTQYF. The CDR3 nucleotides read TGTGCCAGCAGTAGAGGAGCCTCTAGCACAGATACGCAGTATTTT.

The chain joins TRBV18 to TRBJ2-1; 7 positions match TRBD1. The CDR3 sequence is 15 residues long. CDR1 KGHSH and CDR2 LQKENI come from the germline V gene. Trimming took 8 bases from V and 3 from J; bases not matched to a gene: 10. CDR3 in DNA: TGTGCCAGCAACATTCGACAGGGTAGCTACAATGAGCAGTTCTTC. It yields the protein CASNIRQGSYNEQFF.

The gene calls are TRBV27 and TRBJ2-2, with 8 positions matching TRBD1. Germline CDR1 and CDR2: MNHEY and SMNVEV (reference sequence). J was trimmed by 3 bases and V by 6 bases; bases with no gene match: 6. The CDR3 loop spans 15 amino acids. The CDR3 bases are TGTGCCAGCAGCCTTGACAGGGGTGACACCGGGGAGCTGTTTTTT. Translated: CASSLDRGDTGELFF.

The rearrangement uses TRBV10-2 and TRBJ2-1; D is undetermined. The CDR3 spans 12 residues. V gave up 6 bases and J gave up 6 bases, with 9 bases separating them. Per germline, CDR1 WSHSY and CDR2 SAAADI. The CDR3, as DNA: TGCGCCAGCAGAGAGCGTAGCAATGAGCAGTTCTTC. It specifies CASRERSNEQFF.

The gene calls are TRBV5-3 and TRBJ2-7; 7 bases map to TRBD1. TRBV5-3 is placed among ORFs of uncertain function. Unmatched junction bases numbered 13, after V lost 4 bases and J lost 0 bases. The CDR3 contains 17 residues. CDR3 sequence (DNA): TGTGCCAGAAGCCAAGACAGGGCAAGATTAAGCTCCTACGAGCAGTACTTC. Protein product: CARSQDRARLSSYEQYF.